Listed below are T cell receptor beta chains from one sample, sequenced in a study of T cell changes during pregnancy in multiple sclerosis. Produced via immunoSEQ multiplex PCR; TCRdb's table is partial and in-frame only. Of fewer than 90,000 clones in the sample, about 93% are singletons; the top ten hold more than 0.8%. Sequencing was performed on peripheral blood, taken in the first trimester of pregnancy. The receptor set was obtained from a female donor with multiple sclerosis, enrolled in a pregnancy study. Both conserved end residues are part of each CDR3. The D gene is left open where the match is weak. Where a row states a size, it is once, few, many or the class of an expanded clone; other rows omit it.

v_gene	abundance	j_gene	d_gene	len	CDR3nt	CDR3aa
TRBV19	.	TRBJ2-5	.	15	TGTGCCAGTAGTATGGTCGGGGGTCACCAAGAGACCCAGTACTTC	CASSMVGGHQETQYF
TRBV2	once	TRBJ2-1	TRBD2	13	TGTGCCAGCAAGGAGAATAGCGGGGGCGAGCAGTTCTTC	CASKENSGGEQFF
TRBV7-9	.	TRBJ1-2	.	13	TGTGCCAGCAACGGGGACACCTCCTATGGCTACACCTTC	CASNGDTSYGYTF
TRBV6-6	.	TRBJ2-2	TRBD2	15	TGTGCCAGCACCCAGACTAGCGGGAGGGGCGGGGAGCTGTTTTTT	CASTQTSGRGGELFF
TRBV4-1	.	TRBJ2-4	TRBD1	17	TGCGCCAGCAGCCAAGAGGGGTGGGACAGGGATGCAAACATTCAGTACTTC	CASSQEGWDRDANIQYF
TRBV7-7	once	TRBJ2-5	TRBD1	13	TGTGCCAGTACAGGGGCAAGGTCTACGACCCAGTACTTC	CASTGARSTTQYF
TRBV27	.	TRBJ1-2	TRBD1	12	TGTGCCAGCAGGCAGGGGGCTTGGGGCTACACCTTC	CASRQGAWGYTF
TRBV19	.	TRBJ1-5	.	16	TGTGCCAGTAGTATAAGGGGAGGGGACGGTAATCAGCCCCAGCATTTT	CASSIRGGDGNQPQHF
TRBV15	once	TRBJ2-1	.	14	TGTGCCACCTCCTTACTTGTTTCCTTGAATGAGCAGTTCTTC	CATSLLVSLNEQFF
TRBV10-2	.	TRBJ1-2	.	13	TGCGCCAGCAGTGACAGGCCCAGGGTCGGCTACACCTTC	CASSDRPRVGYTF
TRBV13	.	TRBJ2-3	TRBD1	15	TGTGCCAGCAGCTGGGACAGGGGGATGACAGATACGCAGTATTTT	CASSWDRGMTDTQYF
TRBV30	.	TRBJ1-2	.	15	TGTGCCTGGAGTCCTCGCGGCAGGGGCCTTTATGGCTACACCTTC	CAWSPRGRGLYGYTF
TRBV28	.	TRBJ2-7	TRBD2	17	TGTGCCAGCAGGGGGAGGACTAGCGGGAGTTCCCGCTACGAGCAGTACTTC	CASRGRTSGSSRYEQYF
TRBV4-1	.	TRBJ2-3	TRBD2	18	TGCGCCAGCAGCCAAGAAGGCCTAGCGGTCCTAGACGCAGATACGCAGTATTTT	CASSQEGLAVLDADTQYF
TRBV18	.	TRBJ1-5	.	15	TGTGCCAGCTCACGGGAGGGCCATAGCAATCAGCCCCAGCATTTT	CASSREGHSNQPQHF
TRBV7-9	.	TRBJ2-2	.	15	TGTGCCAGCTTAGGGGTTTCAACGAACACCGGGGAGCTGTTTTTT	CASLGVSTNTGELFF
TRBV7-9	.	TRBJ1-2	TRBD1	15	TGTGCCAGCAGCGCGGACAGGGATACCCTCTATGGCTACACCTTC	CASSADRDTLYGYTF
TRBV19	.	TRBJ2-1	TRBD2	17	TGTGCCAGTAGTATTTGGCGGGGGGCTCGACTAGATAATGAGCAGTTCTTC	CASSIWRGARLDNEQFF
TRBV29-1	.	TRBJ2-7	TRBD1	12	TGCAGCGTCCGACAGGGGTCCTACGAGCAGTACTTC	CSVRQGSYEQYF
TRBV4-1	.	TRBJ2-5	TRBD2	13	TGCGCCAGCAGCCAACCGGGGGGAGAGACCCAGTACTTC	CASSQPGGETQYF
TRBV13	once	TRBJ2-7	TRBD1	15	TGTGCCAGCAGCTACCCGGGACAGGGTCTCTACGAGCAGTACTTC	CASSYPGQGLYEQYF
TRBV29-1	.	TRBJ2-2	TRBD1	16	TGCAGCGTTCCCAGGTACGGGACAGTGAACACCGGGGAGCTGTTTTTT	CSVPRYGTVNTGELFF
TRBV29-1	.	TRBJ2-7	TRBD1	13	TGCAGCGTTGACGGACAGGGGGCGAACGAGCAGTACTTC	CSVDGQGANEQYF
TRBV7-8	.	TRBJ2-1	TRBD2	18	TGTGCCAGCAGCTCTCCCCTTAAAGCGGGGGGGCCGAGCAATGAGCAGTTCTTC	CASSSPLKAGGPSNEQFF
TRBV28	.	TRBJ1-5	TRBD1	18	TGTGCCAGCAGTTCATTTCCCGGGACAGGGGGCCACAATCAGCCCCAGCATTTT	CASSSFPGTGGHNQPQHF
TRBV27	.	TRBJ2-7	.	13	TGTGCCAGCAGTTTATCGATTTTCGAGAAAGAGAACTTC	CASSLSIFEKENF
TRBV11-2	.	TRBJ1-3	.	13	TGTGCCAGCCGAAAAATTGGGGCTTACACCATATATTTT	CASRKIGAYTIYF
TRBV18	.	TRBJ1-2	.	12	TGTGCCAGCTCACCATTTGCCGAGGGCTACACCTTC	CASSPFAEGYTF
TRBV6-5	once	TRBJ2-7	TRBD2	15	TGTGCCAGCAGCCGCACTAGCGGGGGGCCCTACGAGCAGTACTTC	CASSRTSGGPYEQYF
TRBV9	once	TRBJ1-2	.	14	TGTGCCAGCAGCGTAGGACAGGCTAATAATGGCTACACCTTC	CASSVGQANNGYTF
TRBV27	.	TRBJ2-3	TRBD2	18	TGTGCCAGCAGTTTTTCCCGAGTACTAGCGGGAGAGGGAGATACGCAGTATTTT	CASSFSRVLAGEGDTQYF
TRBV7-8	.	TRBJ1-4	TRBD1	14	TGTGCCAGCAGCTCCGGACAGGGGGATGAAAAACTGTTTTTT	CASSSGQGDEKLFF
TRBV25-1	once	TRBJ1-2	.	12	TGTGCCAGCAGCGGCGGGGGCTATGGCTACACCTTC	CASSGGGYGYTF
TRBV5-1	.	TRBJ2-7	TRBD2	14	TGCGCCAGCAGCTTGTCCGGGAGGGGCGACGAGCAGTACTTC	CASSLSGRGDEQYF
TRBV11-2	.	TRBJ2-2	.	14	TGTGCCAGCAGCTTACTAGGGAACACCGGGGAGCTGTTTTTT	CASSLLGNTGELFF
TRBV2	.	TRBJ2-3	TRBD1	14	TGTGCCAGCCTCGACAGGGGAGGCACAGATACGCAGTATTTT	CASLDRGGTDTQYF
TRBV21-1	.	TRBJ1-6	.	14	TGTGCCAGCAGCACCAGGGTTTGGAATTCACCCCTCCACTTT	CASSTRVWNSPLHF
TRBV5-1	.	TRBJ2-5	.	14	TGCGCCAGCAGCTTGGCCGCAGGCAGAGAGACCCAGTACTTC	CASSLAAGRETQYF
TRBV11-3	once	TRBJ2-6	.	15	TGTGCCAGCAGCCCTGGGGGGTCTGGGGCCAACGTCCTGACTTTC	CASSPGGSGANVLTF
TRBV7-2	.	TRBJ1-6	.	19	TGTGCCAGCAGCCCCACCGTAGGCGGACAAAACTCCTATAATTCACCCCTCCACTTT	CASSPTVGGQNSYNSPLHF
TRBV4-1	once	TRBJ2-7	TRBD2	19	TGCGCCAGCAGCCAAGAGAGGACCGGACTAGCGGCTATGAACTACGAGCAGTACTTC	CASSQERTGLAAMNYEQYF
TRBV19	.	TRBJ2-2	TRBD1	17	TGTGCCAGTAGTGCGAGGACAGGGGGCGCGGCAACCGGGGAGCTGTTTTTT	CASSARTGGAATGELFF
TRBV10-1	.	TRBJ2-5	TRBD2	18	TGCGCCAGCAGTGAAGGGATAGCGGGTCAAGGTGTAGGGGAGACCCAGTACTTC	CASSEGIAGQGVGETQYF
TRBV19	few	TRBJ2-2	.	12	TGTGCCAGTAGTACCCGGACCGGGGAGCTGTTTTTT	CASSTRTGELFF
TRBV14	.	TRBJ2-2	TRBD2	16	TGTGCCAGCAGCCTCCTAGCGGGAGTGGGCACCGGGGAGCTGTTTTTT	CASSLLAGVGTGELFF
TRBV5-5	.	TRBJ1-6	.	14	TGTGCCAGCAGCTTGTTGCAGGGGAATTCACCCCTCCACTTT	CASSLLQGNSPLHF
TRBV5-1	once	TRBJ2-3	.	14	TGCGCCAGCAGCTTGGCGACTACCACAGATACGCAGTATTTT	CASSLATTTDTQYF
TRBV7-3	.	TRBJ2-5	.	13	TGTGCCAGCAGCTTAAGCCCTCAGGGGACGAAGTACTTC	CASSLSPQGTKYF
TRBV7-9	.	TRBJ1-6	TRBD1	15	TGTGCCAGCAGTAAGGGACAGGGTTTTGATTCACCCCTCCACTTT	CASSKGQGFDSPLHF
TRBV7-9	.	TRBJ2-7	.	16	TGTGCCAGCAGCTTTGGCGTAGGGGCTGAATCCTACGAGCAGTACTTC	CASSFGVGAESYEQYF
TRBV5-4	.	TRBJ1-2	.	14	TGTGCCAGCAGCTTTACCGACAGGAACTATGGCTACACCTTC	CASSFTDRNYGYTF
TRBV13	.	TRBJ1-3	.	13	TGTGCCAGCAAAGGGGTGAGGGGAAACACCATATATTTT	CASKGVRGNTIYF
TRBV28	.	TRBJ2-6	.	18	TGTGCCAGCAGTTCCACATCGTTGGTCCCCTCTGGGGCCAACGTCCTGACTTTC	CASSSTSLVPSGANVLTF